The following is a T cell receptor (beta chain) sequence with its context. The antigen remains undetermined. TCRalpha and TCRbeta libraries used 5'RACE with constant-segment primers and UMIs. TCRdb re-called the 5' RACE reads through MiXCR, storing one row per CDR3 protein. The sample shows about 350,000 distinct CDR3 sequences, around 15% of them seen only once. The data belong to a study of T-cell memory formation after mild COVID-19. Broader study findings: From day 15 to 85, contracting clones were balanced between CD4 and CD8, whereas later expanders leaned toward CD4+.

This CDR3 spans 13 amino acids. The V gene lost 8 bases and the J gene lost 6 bases, with 16 bases spanning the gap. The germline V gene has CDR1 GTSNPN and CDR2 SVGIG (reference sequence). The source of this sequence is a man aged 18 to 29 who had mild COVID-19 (a few samples of this study predate the infection). Cell type and time point are not known. Sequenced: PBMCs or a T cell subset sorted from them (not recorded which). V usage is TRBV30 and J usage is TRBJ2-2; D gene unclear. CDR3 DNA: TGTGCCGGTAGGCCCGGGTTCCCCGGGGAGCTGTTTTTT. Amino acids: CAGRPGFPGELFF. Full variable domain (remainder filled in from reference TRBV30 and TRBJ2-2): SQTIHQWPATLVQPVGSPLSLECTVEGTSNPNLYWYRQAAGRGLQLLFYSVGIGQISSEVPQNLSASRPQDRQFILSSKKLLLSDSGFYLCAGRPGFPGELFFGEGSRLTVL.